This T cell receptor beta chain is drawn from a study of regulatory T cells in long-lasting Graves disease. About the study: Antithyroid drug intake by newly diagnosed Graves' patients had lasted under 3 months.

This clonotype has at least ten counts. Its antigen is as yet unknown. CDR1 MNHEY and CDR2 SMNVEV come from the germline V gene (reference sequence). The junction had 6 bases not matched to a gene; V was cut back by 5 bases and J by 4 bases. The CDR3 consists of 15 residues. Study-wide results and caveats: Gene preferences differed: TRBV28, TRBJ1-2, TRBJ2-5 in persistent cases.

Documented time point: newly diagnosed GD, antithyroid drugs for less than 3 months. After RNA was extracted from PBMCs, the TCR library was made from it. Researchers made TCR beta libraries by using iRepertoire HTBI primers and running Arm-PCR on CDR3 regions. TCRdb reprocessed the multiplex PCR reads with MiXCR, giving one entry per CDR3 protein. The repertoire has approximately 350,000 distinct CDR3 sequences, 10% to 15% of them found once; the top ten carry about 19%. These same records also appear under a second study, on T cells in Graves' hyperthyroidism and ophthalmopathy.

The V and J genes are TRBV27 and TRBJ1-2; 11 bases are shared with TRBD1. The receptor was derived from a woman aged 18 to 35 with Graves disease. The sequences come from peripheral blood mononuclear cells (PBMCs), collected at new diagnosis, from a patient treated with antithyroid drugs. DNA of the CDR3: TGTGCCAGCAGTGGACAGGGGGCCCTAACCTATGGCTACACCTTC. Translated, it gives CASSGQGALTYGYTF.